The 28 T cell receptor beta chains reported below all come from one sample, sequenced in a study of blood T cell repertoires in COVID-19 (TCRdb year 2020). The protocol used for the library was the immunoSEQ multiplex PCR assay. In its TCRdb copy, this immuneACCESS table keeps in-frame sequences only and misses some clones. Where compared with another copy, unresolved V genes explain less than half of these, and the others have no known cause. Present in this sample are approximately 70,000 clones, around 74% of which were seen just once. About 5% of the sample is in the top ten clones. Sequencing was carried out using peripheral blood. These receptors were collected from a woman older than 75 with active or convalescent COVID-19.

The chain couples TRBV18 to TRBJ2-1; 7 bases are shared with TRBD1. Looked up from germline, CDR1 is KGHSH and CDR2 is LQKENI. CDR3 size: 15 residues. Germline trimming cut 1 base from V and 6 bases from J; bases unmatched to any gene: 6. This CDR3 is CASSPRDRESNEQFF. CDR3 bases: TGTGCCAGCTCACCACGAGACAGGGAATCCAATGAGCAGTTCTTC. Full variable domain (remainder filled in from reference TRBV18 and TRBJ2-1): NAGVMQNPRHLVRRRGQEARLRCSPMKGHSHVYWYRQLPEEGLKFMVYLQKENIIDESGMPKERFSAEFPKEGPSILRIQQVVRGDSAAYFCASSPRDRESNEQFFGPGTRLTVL.

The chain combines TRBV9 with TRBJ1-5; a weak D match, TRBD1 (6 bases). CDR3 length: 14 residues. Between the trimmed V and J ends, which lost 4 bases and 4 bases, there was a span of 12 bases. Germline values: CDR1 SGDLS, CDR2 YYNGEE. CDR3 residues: CASSTGQSNQPQHF. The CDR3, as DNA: TGTGCCAGCAGCACCGGACAGAGTAATCAGCCCCAGCATTTT.

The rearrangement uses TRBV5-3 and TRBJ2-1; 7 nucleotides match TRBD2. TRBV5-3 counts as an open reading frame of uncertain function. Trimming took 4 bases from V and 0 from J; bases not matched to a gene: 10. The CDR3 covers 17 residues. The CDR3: CARSSDQASGSYNEQFF. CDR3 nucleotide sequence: TGTGCCAGAAGCAGTGACCAAGCTAGCGGCTCCTACAATGAGCAGTTCTTC.

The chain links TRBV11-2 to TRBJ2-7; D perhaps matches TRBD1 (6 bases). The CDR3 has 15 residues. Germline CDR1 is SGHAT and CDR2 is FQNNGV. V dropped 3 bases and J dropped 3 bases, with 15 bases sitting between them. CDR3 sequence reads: CASSFFGGDYYEQYF. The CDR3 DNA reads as TGTGCCAGCAGCTTTTTTGGGGGCGATTACTACGAGCAGTACTTC.

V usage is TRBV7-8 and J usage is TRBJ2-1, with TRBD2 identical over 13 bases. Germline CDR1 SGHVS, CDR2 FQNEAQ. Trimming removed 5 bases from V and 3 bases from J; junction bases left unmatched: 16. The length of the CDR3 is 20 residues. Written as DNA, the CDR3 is TGTGCCAGCAGCCCACCCACCCGACTAGCGGGAGGTGGAGGCTACAATGAGCAGTTCTTC. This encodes CASSPPTRLAGGGGYNEQFF. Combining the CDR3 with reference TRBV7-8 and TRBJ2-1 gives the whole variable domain GAGVSQSPRYKVAKRGQDVALRCDPISGHVSLFWYQQALGQGPEFLTYFQNEAQLDKSGLPSDRFFAERPEGSVSTLKIQRTQQEDSAVYLCASSPPTRLAGGGGYNEQFFGPGTRLTVL.

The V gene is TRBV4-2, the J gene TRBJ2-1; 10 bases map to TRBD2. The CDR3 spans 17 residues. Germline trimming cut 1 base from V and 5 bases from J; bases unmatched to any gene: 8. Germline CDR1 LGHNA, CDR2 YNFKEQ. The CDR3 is CASSQVYGLAANNEQFF. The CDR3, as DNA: TGTGCCAGCAGCCAAGTTTACGGACTAGCGGCTAACAATGAGCAGTTCTTC.

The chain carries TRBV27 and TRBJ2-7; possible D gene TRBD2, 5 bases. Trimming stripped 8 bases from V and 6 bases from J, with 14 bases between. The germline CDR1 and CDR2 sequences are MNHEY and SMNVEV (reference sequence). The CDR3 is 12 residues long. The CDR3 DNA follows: TGTGCCAGCTCTCGGGGTCAATCCGAGCAGTACTTC. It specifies CASSRGQSEQYF.

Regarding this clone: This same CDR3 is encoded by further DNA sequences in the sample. CDR3 residues: CASSLGGGNQPQHF. The CDR3 region has the DNA TGTGCCAGCAGCTTGGGAGGCGGGAATCAGCCCCAGCATTTT. This chain links TRBV7-2 with TRBJ1-5; D call uncertain. The germline V gene encodes CDR1 SGHTA and CDR2 FQGNSA. The V and J ends lost 3 bases and 4 bases respectively, with 10 bases between them. This CDR3 contains 14 residues. The full variable domain, with the rest looked up from reference TRBV7-2 and TRBJ1-5, is GAGVSQSPSNKVTEKGKDVELRCDPISGHTALYWYRQSLGQGLEFLIYFQGNSAPDKSGLPSDRFSAERTGGSVSTLTIQRTQQEDSAVYLCASSLGGGNQPQHFGDGTRLSIL.

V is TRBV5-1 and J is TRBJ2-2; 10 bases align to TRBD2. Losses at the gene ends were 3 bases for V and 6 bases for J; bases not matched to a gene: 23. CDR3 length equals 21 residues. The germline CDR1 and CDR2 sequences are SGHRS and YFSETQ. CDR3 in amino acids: CASSYGRNRLAGSSKAGELFF. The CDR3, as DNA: TGCGCCAGCAGCTACGGACGAAACAGACTAGCGGGTAGTTCAAAAGCCGGGGAGCTGTTTTTT. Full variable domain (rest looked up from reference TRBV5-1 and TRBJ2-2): KAGVTQTPRYLIKTRGQQVTLSCSPISGHRSVSWYQQTPGQGLQFLFEYFSETQRNKGNFPGRFSGRQFSNSRSEMNVSTLELGDSALYLCASSYGRNRLAGSSKAGELFFGEGSRLTVL.

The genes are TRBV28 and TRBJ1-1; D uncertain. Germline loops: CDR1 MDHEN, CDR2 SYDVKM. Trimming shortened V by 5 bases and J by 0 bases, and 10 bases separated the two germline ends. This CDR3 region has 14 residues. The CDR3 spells CASSPHKMNTEAFF. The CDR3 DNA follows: TGTGCCAGCAGTCCCCACAAGATGAACACTGAAGCTTTCTTT.

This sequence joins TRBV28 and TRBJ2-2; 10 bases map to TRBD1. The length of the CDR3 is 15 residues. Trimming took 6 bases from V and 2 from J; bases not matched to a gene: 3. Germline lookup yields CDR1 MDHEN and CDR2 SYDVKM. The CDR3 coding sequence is TGTGCCAGCAGAACGACAGGGGGCAACACCGGGGAGCTGTTTTTT. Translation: CASRTTGGNTGELFF.

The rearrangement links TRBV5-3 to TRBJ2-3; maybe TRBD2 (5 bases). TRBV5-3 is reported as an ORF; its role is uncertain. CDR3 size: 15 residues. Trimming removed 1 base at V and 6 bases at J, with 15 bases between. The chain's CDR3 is CARSLRRSLSDTQYF. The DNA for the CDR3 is TGTGCCAGAAGCTTGAGGAGGAGCCTTTCGGATACGCAGTATTTT.

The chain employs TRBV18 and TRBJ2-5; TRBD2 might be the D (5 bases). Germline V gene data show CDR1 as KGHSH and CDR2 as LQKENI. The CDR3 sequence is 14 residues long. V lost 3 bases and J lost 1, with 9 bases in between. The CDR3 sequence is CASSPYGVQETQYF. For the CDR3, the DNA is TGTGCCAGCTCACCTTACGGGGTCCAAGAGACCCAGTACTTC. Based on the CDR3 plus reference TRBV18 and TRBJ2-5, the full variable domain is NAGVMQNPRHLVRRRGQEARLRCSPMKGHSHVYWYRQLPEEGLKFMVYLQKENIIDESGMPKERFSAEFPKEGPSILRIQQVVRGDSAAYFCASSPYGVQETQYFGPGTRLLVL.

CDR3 DNA sequence: TGTGCCAGCAGCTCGGGGACACAGGGACCGCGATATACCTTC. It codes for CASSSGTQGPRYTF. V is TRBV5-4 and J is TRBJ1-2, with a weak D call TRBD1 (6 bases). Per germline, CDR1 SGHNT and CDR2 YYREEE (reference sequence). V was trimmed by 3 bases and J by 14 bases, leaving 23 bases between them. CDR3 length: 14 residues.

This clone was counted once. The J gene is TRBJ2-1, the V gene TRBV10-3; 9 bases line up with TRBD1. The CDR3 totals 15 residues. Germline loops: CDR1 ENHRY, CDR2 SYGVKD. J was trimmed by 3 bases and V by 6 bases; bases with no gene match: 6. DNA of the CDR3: TGTGCCATCAGCGCCCGGGACAGGGACTACAATGAGCAGTTCTTC. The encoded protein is CAISARDRDYNEQFF.

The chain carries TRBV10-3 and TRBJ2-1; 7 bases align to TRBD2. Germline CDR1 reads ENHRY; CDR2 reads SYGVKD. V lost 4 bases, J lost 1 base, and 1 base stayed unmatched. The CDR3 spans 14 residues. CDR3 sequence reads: CAISGEGSYNEQFF. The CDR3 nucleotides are TGTGCCATCAGTGGGGAGGGATCCTACAATGAGCAGTTCTTC.

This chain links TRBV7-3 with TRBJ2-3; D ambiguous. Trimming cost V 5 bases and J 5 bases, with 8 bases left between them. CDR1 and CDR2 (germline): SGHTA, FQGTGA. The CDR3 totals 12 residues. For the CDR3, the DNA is TGTGCCAGCAGCGCCGAACTAGATACGCAGTATTTT. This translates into CASSAELDTQYF. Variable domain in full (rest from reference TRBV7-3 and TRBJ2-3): GAGVSQTPSNKVTEKGKYVELRCDPISGHTALYWYRQSLGQGPEFLIYFQGTGAADDSGLPNDRFFAVRPEGSVSTLKIQRTERGDSAVYLCASSAELDTQYFGPGTRLTVL.

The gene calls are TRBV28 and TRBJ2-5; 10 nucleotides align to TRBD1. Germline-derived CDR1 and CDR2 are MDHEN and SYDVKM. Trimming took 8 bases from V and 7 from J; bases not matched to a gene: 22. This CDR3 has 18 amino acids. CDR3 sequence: CASGAGTGVPGRPGTQYF. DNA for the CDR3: TGTGCCAGCGGGGCCGGGACAGGGGTACCTGGGCGCCCTGGGACCCAGTACTTC.

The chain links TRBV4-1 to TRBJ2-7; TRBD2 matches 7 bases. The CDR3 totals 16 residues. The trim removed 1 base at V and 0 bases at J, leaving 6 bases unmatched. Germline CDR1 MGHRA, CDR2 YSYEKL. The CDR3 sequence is CASSQVPGLPSYEQYF. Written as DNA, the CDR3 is TGCGCCAGCAGCCAAGTTCCGGGACTACCCTCCTACGAGCAGTACTTC.

CDR3 DNA sequence: TGTGCCAGCAGAGGACAGGGAAGGGTTTCACCCCTCCACTTT. It is translated as CASRGQGRVSPLHF. V and J are TRBV7-2 and TRBJ1-6; 8 positions agree with TRBD1. This CDR3 contains 14 residues. Germline CDR1 reads SGHTA; CDR2 reads FQGNSA. J was trimmed by 9 bases and V by 6 bases; bases with no gene match: 7.

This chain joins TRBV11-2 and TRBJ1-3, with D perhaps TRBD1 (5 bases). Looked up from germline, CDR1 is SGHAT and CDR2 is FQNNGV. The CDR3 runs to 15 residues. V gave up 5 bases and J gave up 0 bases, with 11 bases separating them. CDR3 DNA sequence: TGTGCCAGCAGCCCCGGGGGGAACTCTGGAAACACCATATATTTT. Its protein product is CASSPGGNSGNTIYF.

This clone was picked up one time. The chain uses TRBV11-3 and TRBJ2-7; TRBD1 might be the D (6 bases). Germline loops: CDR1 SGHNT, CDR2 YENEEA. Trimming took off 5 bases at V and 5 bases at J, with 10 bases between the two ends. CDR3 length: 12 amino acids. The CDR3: CASSHEGDEQYF. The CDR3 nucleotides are TGTGCCAGCAGCCATGAGGGGGACGAGCAGTACTTC.

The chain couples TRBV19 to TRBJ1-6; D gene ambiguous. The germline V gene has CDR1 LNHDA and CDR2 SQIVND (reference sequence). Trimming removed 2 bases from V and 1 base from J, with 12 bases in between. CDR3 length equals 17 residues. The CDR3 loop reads CASSISGSRSYNSPLHF. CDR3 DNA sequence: TGTGCCAGTAGTATATCGGGATCGAGATCCTATAATTCACCCCTCCACTTT.

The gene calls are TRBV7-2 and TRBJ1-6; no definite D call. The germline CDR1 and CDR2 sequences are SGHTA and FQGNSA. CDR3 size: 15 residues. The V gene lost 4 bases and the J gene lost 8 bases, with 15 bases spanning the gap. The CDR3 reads CASSSLEGIHSPLHF. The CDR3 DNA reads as TGTGCCAGCAGCTCGCTGGAGGGTATCCATTCACCCCTCCACTTT. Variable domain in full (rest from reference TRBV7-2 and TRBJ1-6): GAGVSQSPSNKVTEKGKDVELRCDPISGHTALYWYRQSLGQGLEFLIYFQGNSAPDKSGLPSDRFSAERTGGSVSTLTIQRTQQEDSAVYLCASSSLEGIHSPLHFGNGTRLTVT.

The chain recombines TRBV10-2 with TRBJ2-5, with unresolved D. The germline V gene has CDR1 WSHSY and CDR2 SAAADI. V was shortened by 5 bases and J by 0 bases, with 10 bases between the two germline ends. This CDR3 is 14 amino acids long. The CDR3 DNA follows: TGCGCCAGCAGTAACAGCCTGTACCAAGAGACCCAGTACTTC. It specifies CASSNSLYQETQYF.

CDR3 sequence (DNA): TGTGCCAGTAAAGGGGGGATTAGCGGGACGAGGAAAAGGAAGGCCTACAATGAGCAGTTCTTC. Its translation: CASKGGISGTRKRKAYNEQFF. The chain carries TRBV19 and TRBJ2-1; 8 bases are a match to TRBD2. V dropped 7 bases and J dropped 2; count of bases not matched to a gene: 25. Germline V CDR1 and CDR2: LNHDA, SQIVND (reference sequence). This CDR3 has 21 residues.

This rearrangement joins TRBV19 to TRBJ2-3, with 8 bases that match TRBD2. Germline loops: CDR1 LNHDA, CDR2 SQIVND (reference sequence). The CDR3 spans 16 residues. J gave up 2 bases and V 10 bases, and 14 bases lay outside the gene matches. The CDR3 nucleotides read TGTGCCACCGCAAATAGACTAGCGATCCCCACAGATACGCAGTATTTT. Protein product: CATANRLAIPTDTQYF. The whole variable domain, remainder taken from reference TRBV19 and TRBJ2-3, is DGGITQSPKYLFRKEGQNVTLSCEQNLNHDAMYWYRQDPGQGLRLIYYSQIVNDFQKGDIAEGYSVSREKKESFPLTVTSAQKNPTAFYLCATANRLAIPTDTQYFGPGTRLTVL.

In DNA, the CDR3 is TGTGCCAGTAGTATGGGCGCTGGACAGGACGCAGATACGCAGTATTTT. Translated: CASSMGAGQDADTQYF. This rearrangement joins TRBV19 to TRBJ2-3; 7 nucleotides agree with TRBD1. The CDR3 is 16 amino acids. V dropped 3 bases and J dropped 4; count of bases not matched to a gene: 10. CDR1 is LNHDA and CDR2 is SQIVND in the germline V gene (reference sequence).